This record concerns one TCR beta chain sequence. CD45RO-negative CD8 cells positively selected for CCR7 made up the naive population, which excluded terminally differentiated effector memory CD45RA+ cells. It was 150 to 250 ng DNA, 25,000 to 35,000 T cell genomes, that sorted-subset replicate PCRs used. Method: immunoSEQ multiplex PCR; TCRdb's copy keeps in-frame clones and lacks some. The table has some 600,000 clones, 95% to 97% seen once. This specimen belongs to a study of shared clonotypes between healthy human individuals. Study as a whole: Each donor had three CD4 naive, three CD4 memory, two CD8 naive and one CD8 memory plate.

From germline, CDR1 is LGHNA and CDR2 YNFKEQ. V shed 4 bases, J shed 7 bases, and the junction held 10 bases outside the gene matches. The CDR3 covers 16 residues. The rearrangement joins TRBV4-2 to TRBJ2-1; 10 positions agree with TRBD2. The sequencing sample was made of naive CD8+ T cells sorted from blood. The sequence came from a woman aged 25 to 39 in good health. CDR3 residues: CASSLPGLAEMNEQFF. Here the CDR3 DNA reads TGTGCCAGCAGCCTTCCCGGACTAGCGGAAATGAATGAGCAGTTCTTC.